This T cell receptor beta chain was found in a study of OX40 agonist ivuxolimab in advanced cancers. Study context: Intravenous ivuxolimab at 0.01 to 10 mg/kg was given to patients every 2 weeks.

This clone was counted once. Its specificity is unknown. The V and J ends lost 2 bases and 6 bases respectively, with 17 bases between them. CDR3 size: 15 residues. The germline gives CDR1 MNHNS, CDR2 SASEGT. Repertoires were generated with immunoSEQ multiplex PCR, while TCRdb's copy carries only in-frame clones and drops some. This sample has about 44,000 clones, with roughly 94% found just once. Study-level findings and limits: CD8+ T cells averaged more expanded clones than CD4+. Both blood CD4+ and CD8+ T cells showed clonal growth by week 6 at 0.1 to 3.0 mg/kg.

V is TRBV6-1 and J is TRBJ2-7; possibly TRBD1 or TRBD2 for D (5 bases each). The specimen was CD4+ or CD8+ T cells sorted from blood, collected in a trial of the OX40 agonist ivuxolimab. The sequence came from an adult with an advanced solid tumor such as melanoma, head and neck, liver or kidney cancer. CDR3 amino acids: CASSELRGTSSEQYF. The CDR3 DNA sequence: TGTGCCAGCAGTGAACTTCGAGGGACCTCTTCCGAGCAGTACTTC.